These 8 T cell receptor beta chains originate from one sample sequenced in a study of cytomegalovirus exposure and HLA in healthy donors. The PCR made use of 60 Vbeta and 13 Jbeta primers. TCRdb keeps only in-frame clones here, not all; method: immunoSEQ multiplex PCR. The repertoire consists of 150,000 to 200,000 clones, with approximately 82% occurring once and the leading ten covering 1.5% to 2%. The sequenced material came from PBMCs. The receptors here all came from a man in his forties in good health and CMV-seropositive.

This rearrangement joins TRBV7-9 to TRBJ2-7, with D possibly being TRBD1 (7 bases). The CDR3 runs to 18 residues. V lost 1 base and J 3 bases, leaving 22 bases between the germline ends. Germline CDR1 SEHNR, CDR2 FQNEAQ (reference sequence). CDR3 in amino acids: CASSLDQWTGGTHYEQYF. As DNA, the CDR3 is TGTGCCAGCAGCTTAGACCAATGGACAGGAGGGACCCACTACGAGCAGTACTTC.

This sequence joins TRBV7-9 and TRBJ2-7; D is perhaps TRBD1 (5 bases). The germline gives CDR1 SEHNR, CDR2 FQNEAQ (reference sequence). The CDR3 is made up of 12 amino acids. Trimming took off 8 bases at V and 8 bases at J, with 16 bases between the two ends. In nucleotides, the CDR3 is TGTGCCAGCGTCCCAGGGTCTCGCAAGCAGTACTTC. It yields the protein CASVPGSRKQYF.

The chain links TRBV6-5 to TRBJ2-7; TRBD2 aligns across 8 bases. Germline V gene lookup returns CDR1 MNHEY and CDR2 SVGAGI. The V segment lost 2 bases and the J segment 0 bases; nucleotides outside the gene matches: 3. The CDR3 sequence is 15 residues long. CDR3 region: CASSYASGSSYEQYF. The CDR3 DNA reads as TGTGCCAGCAGTTACGCGAGCGGGAGCTCCTACGAGCAGTACTTC.

This clone was seen once. The J gene is TRBJ2-1, the V gene TRBV30, with TRBD2 matching over 8 bases. CDR1 is GTSNPN and CDR2 is SVGIG in the germline V gene (reference sequence). Losses at the gene ends were 2 bases for V and 5 bases for J; bases not matched to a gene: 5. CDR3 size: 14 residues. CDR3 coding DNA: TGTGCCTGGAGTAAGTCGGGGGGGGACAATGAGCAGTTCTTC. Protein sequence: CAWSKSGGDNEQFF.

The chain is built from TRBV5-6 and TRBJ2-7; tentative D call: TRBD2 (5 bases). The germline V gene has CDR1 SGHDT and CDR2 YYEEEE. V lost 2 bases and J 0 bases, leaving 15 bases between the germline ends. This CDR3 spans 16 amino acids. The CDR3 nucleotides are TGTGCCAGCAGCTTCTTCGGGGATCTTAACTCCTACGAGCAGTACTTC. It codes for CASSFFGDLNSYEQYF.

This chain's CDR3 is CASSQNFDRSIAGELFF. CDR3 nucleotide sequence: TGTGCCAGCAGCCAAAATTTTGACAGGTCTATCGCCGGGGAGCTGTTTTTT. The chain is built from TRBV14 and TRBJ2-2; perhaps TRBD1 as D (6 bases). The CDR3 is made up of 17 amino acids. V was trimmed by 2 bases and J by 6 bases, leaving 19 bases between them. Per the germline V gene, CDR1 is SGHDN and CDR2 is FVKESK.

J is TRBJ2-7 and V is TRBV6-5; 8 nucleotides agree with TRBD1. CDR1 is MNHEY, CDR2 SVGAGI, per germline. The length of the CDR3 is 15 residues. V dropped 2 bases and J dropped 1; count of bases not matched to a gene: 4. The CDR3 protein is CASSYAGQDSYEQYF. The CDR3 coding sequence is TGTGCCAGCAGTTACGCGGGACAGGATTCCTACGAGCAGTACTTC.

The CDR3 DNA sequence: TGTGCCAGCAGTTCGGGACAGGGCTATGGCTACACCTTC. It is translated as CASSSGQGYGYTF. V usage is TRBV6-5 and J usage is TRBJ1-2, with TRBD1 matching 9 bases. The CDR3 spans 13 residues. Germline V CDR1 and CDR2: MNHEY, SVGAGI. Germline trimming cut 4 bases from V and 4 bases from J; bases unmatched to any gene: 1.